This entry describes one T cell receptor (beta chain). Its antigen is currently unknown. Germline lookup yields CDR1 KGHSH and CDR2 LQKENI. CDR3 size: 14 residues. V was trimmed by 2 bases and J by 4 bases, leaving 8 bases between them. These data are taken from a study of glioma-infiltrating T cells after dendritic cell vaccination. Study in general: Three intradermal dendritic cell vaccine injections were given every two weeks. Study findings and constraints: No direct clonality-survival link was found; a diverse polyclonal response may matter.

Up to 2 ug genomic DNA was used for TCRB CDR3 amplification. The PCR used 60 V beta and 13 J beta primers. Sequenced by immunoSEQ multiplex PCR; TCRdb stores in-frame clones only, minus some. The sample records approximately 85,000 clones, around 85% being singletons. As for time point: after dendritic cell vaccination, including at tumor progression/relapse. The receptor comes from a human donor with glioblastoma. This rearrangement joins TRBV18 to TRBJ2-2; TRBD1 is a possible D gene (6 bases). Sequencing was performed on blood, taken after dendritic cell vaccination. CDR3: CASSPLTGTGELFF. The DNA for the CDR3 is TGTGCCAGCTCACCATTGACAGGCACCGGGGAGCTGTTTTTT. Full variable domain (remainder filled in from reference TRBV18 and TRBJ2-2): NAGVMQNPRHLVRRRGQEARLRCSPMKGHSHVYWYRQLPEEGLKFMVYLQKENIIDESGMPKERFSAEFPKEGPSILRIQQVVRGDSAAYFCASSPLTGTGELFFGEGSRLTVL.